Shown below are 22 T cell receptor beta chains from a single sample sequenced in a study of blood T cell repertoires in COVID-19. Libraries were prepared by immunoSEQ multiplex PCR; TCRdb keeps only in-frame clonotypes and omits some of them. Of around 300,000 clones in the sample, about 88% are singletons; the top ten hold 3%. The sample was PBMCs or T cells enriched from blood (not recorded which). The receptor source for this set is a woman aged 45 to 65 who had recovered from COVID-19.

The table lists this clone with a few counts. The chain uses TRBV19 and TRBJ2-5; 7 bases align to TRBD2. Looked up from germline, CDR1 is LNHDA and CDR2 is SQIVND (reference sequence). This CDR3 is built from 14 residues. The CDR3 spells CATSREGGRETQYF. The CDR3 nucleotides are TGTGCGACTAGCAGAGAAGGAGGGCGGGAGACCCAGTACTTC.

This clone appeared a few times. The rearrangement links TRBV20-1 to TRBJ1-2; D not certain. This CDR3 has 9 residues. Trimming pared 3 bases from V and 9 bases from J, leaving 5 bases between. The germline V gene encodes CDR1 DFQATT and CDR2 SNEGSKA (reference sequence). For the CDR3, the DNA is TGCAGTGCTAGCGTTCGCTACACCTTC. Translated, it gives CSASVRYTF.

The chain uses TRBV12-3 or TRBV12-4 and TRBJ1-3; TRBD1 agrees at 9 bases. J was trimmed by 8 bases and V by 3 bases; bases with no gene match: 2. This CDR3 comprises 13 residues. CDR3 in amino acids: CASSLGQGDTIYF. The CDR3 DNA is TGTGCCAGCAGTTTGGGACAGGGTGACACCATATATTTT.

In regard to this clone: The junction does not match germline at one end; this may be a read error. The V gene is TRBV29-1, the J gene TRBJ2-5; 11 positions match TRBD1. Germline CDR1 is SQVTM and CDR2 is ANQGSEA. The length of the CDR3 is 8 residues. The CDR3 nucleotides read TGCAGGGGGGACAGGGGGGACTTC. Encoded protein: CRGDRGDF.

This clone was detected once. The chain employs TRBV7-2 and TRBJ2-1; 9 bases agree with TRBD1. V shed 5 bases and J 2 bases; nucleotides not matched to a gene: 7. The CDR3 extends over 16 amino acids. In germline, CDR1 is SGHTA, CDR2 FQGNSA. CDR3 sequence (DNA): TGTGCCAGCAGCCTACGGAGGACAGGGGCCTACAATGAGCAGTTCTTC. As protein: CASSLRRTGAYNEQFF.

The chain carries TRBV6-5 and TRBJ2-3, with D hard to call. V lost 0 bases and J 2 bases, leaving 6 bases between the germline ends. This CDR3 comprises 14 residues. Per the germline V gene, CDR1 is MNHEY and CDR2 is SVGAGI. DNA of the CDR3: TGTGCCAGCAGTTACTCGCAAGCCACAGATACGCAGTATTTT. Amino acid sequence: CASSYSQATDTQYF.

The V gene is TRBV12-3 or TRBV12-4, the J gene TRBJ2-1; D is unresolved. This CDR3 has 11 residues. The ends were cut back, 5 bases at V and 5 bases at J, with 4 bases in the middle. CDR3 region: CASSVDNEQFF. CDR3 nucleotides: TGTGCCAGCAGTGTCGACAATGAGCAGTTCTTC.

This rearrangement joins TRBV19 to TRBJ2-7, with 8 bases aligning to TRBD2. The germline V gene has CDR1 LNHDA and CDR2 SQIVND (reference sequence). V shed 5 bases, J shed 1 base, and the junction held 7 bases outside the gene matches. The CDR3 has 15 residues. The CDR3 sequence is CASSPLSGSSYEQYF. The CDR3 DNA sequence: TGTGCCAGTAGTCCCCTCAGCGGGAGTTCCTACGAGCAGTACTTC.

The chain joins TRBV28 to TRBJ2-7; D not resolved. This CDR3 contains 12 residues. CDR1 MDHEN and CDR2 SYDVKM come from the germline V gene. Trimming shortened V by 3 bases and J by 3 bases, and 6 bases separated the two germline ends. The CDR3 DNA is TGTGCCAGCAGTTTGACTCTCTACGAGCAGTACTTC. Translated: CASSLTLYEQYF.

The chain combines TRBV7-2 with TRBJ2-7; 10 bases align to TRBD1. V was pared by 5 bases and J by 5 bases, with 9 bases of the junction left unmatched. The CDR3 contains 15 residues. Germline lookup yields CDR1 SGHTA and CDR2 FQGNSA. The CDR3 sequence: CASSQNRDRGNEQYF. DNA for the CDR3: TGTGCCAGCAGCCAAAACCGGGACAGGGGCAACGAGCAGTACTTC.

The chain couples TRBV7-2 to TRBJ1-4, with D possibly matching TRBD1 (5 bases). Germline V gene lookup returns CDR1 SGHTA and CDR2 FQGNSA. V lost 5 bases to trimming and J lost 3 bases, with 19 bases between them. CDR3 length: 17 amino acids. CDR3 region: CASSPFSFGRANEKLFF. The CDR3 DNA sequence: TGTGCCAGCAGCCCCTTTTCTTTCGGCAGGGCTAATGAAAAACTGTTTTTT.

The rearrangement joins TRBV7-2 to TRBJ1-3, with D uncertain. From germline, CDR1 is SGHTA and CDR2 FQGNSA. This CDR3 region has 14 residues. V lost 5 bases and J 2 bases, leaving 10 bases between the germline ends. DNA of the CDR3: TGTGCCAGCAGCCCCTATGTCGCTGGAAACACCATATATTTT. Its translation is CASSPYVAGNTIYF.

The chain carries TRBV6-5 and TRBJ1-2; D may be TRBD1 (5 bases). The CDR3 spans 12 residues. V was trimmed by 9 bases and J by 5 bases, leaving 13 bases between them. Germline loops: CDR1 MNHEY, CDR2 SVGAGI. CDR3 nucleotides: TGTGCCAGTGCCCCAGGGTTTTATGGCTACACCTTC. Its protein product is CASAPGFYGYTF.

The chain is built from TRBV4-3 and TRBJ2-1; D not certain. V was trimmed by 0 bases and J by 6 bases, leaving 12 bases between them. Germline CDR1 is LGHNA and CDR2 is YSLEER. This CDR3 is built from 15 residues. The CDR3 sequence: CASSQDLYAFNEQFF. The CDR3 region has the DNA TGCGCCAGCAGCCAAGATCTCTACGCCTTCAATGAGCAGTTCTTC.

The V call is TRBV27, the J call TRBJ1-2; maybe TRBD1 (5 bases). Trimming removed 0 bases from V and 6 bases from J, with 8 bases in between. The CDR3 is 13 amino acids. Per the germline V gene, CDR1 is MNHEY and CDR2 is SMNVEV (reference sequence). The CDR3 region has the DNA TGTGCCAGCAGTTTATCCCAACAGGATGGCTACACCTTC. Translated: CASSLSQQDGYTF.

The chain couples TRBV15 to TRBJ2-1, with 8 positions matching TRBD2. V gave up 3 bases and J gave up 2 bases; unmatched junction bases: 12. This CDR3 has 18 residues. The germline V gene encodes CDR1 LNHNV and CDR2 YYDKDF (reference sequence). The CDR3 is CATSRTSSGASTYNEQFF. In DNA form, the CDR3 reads TGTGCCACCAGCAGGACCAGTAGCGGGGCCTCCACCTACAATGAGCAGTTCTTC.

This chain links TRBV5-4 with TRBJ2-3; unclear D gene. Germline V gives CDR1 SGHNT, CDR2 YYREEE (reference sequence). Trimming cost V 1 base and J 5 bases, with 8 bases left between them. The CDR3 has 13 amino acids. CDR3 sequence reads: CASSLPSRDTQYF. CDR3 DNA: TGTGCCAGCAGCTTGCCGAGCCGAGATACGCAGTATTTT.

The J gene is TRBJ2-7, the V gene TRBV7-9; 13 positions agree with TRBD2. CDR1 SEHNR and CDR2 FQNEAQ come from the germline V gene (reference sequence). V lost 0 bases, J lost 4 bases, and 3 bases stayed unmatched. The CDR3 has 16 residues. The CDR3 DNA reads TGTGCCAGCAGCTTAGCCACTAGCGGGAGGGCTTACGAGCAGTACTTC. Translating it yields CASSLATSGRAYEQYF.

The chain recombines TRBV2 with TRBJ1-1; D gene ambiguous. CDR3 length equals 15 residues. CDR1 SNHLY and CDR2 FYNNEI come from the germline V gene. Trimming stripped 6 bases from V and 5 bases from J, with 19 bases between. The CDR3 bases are TGTGCCAGCAGCCTCATCGGGGTCCGAGGGACTGAAGCTTTCTTT. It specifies CASSLIGVRGTEAFF. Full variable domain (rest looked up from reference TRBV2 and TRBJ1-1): EPEVTQTPSHQVTQMGQEVILRCVPISNHLYFYWYRQILGQKVEFLVSFYNNEISEKSEIFDDQFSVERPDGSNFTLKIRSTKLEDSAMYFCASSLIGVRGTEAFFGQGTRLTVV.

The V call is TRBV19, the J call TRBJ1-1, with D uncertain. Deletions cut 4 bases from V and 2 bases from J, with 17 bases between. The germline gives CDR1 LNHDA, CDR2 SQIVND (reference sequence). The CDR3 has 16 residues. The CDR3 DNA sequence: TGTGCCAGTAGTACCGGATCCCGGGTGTATAACACTGAAGCTTTCTTT. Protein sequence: CASSTGSRVYNTEAFF.

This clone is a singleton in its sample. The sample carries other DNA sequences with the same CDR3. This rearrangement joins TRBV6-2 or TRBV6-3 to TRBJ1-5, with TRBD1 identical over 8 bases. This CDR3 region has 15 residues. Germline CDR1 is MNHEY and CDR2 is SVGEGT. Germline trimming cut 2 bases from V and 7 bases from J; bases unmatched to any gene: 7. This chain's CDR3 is CASSYKAGGRQPQHF. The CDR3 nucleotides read TGTGCCAGCAGTTACAAGGCAGGGGGCAGGCAGCCCCAGCATTTT.

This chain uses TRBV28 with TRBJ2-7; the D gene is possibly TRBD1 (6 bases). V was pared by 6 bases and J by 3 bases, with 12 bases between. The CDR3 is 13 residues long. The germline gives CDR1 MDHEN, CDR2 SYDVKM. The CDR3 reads CASRYRTDYEQYF. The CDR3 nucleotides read TGTGCCAGCAGGTATAGGACAGACTACGAGCAGTACTTC.